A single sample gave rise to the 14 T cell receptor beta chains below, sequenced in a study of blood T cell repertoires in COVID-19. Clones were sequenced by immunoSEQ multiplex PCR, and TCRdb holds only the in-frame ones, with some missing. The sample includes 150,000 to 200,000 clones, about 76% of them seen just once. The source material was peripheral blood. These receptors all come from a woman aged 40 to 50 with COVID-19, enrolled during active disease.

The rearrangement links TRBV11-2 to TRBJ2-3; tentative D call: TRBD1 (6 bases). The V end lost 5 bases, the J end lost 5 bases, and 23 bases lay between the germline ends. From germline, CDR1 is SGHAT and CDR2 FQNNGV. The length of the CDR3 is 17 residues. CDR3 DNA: TGTGCCAGCAGCCCCTGGGGTGACAGGACCTTAAGAGATACGCAGTATTTT. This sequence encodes CASSPWGDRTLRDTQYF.

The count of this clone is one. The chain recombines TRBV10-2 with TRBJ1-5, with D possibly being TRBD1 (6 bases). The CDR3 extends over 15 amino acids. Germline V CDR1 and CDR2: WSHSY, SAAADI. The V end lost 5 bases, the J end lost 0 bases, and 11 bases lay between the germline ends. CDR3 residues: CASSRTEYSNQPQHF. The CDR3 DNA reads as TGCGCCAGCAGTCGGACAGAATATAGCAATCAGCCCCAGCATTTT.

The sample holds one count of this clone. CDR3 in amino acids: CASSLDPGGNSPLHF. In DNA, the CDR3 is TGTGCCAGCAGCTTAGATCCAGGGGGGAATTCACCCCTCCACTTT. The chain employs TRBV7-8 and TRBJ1-6; 7 bases match TRBD1. CDR3 size: 15 residues. J lost 7 bases, V lost 1 base, and 4 bases had no gene match. Looked up from germline, CDR1 is SGHVS and CDR2 is FQNEAQ.

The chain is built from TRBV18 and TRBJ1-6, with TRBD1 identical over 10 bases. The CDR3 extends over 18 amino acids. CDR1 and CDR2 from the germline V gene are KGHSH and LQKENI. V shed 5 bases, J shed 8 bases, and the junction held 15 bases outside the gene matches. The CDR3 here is CASSSMYPGQGIDSPLHF. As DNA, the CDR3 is TGTGCCAGCTCATCGATGTACCCGGGACAGGGGATTGATTCACCCCTCCACTTT.

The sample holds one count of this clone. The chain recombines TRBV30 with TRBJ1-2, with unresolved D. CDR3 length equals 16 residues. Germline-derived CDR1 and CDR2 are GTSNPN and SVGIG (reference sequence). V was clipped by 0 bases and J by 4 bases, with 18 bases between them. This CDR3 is CAWSVPRPGMVYGYTF. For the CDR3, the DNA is TGTGCCTGGAGTGTACCCCGACCGGGGATGGTCTATGGCTACACCTTC.

CDR3 DNA sequence: TGTGCCAGCAGTTACTCGACTAGCGACGACGGCAAGCTGTTTTTT. Translation gives CASSYSTSDDGKLFF. The V and J genes are TRBV6-6 and TRBJ2-2; 8 bases line up with TRBD2. The ends lost 0 bases at V and 12 bases at J; junction bases unmatched: 9. CDR1 and CDR2 (germline): MNHNY, SVGAGI (reference sequence). CDR3 length: 15 amino acids.

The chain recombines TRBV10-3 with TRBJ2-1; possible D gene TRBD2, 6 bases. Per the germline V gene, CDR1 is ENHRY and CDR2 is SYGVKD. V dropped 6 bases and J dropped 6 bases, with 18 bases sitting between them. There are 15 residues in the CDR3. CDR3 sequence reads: CAIRLTSSETNEQFF. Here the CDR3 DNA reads TGTGCCATCAGACTCACTAGCTCAGAGACCAATGAGCAGTTCTTC.

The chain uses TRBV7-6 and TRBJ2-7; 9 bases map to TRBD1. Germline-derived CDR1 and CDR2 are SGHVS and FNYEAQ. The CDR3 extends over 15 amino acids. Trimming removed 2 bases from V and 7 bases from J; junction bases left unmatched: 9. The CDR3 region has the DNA TGTGCCAGCAGCTTAAATTGGGACAGGGTGGGAGAGCAGTACTTC. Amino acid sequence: CASSLNWDRVGEQYF.

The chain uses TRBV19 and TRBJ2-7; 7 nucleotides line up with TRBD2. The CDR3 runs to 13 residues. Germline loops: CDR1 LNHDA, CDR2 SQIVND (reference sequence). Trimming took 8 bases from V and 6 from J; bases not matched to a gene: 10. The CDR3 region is CASGRGSFGEQYF. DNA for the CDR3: TGTGCCAGTGGTCGCGGGAGTTTCGGCGAGCAGTACTTC.

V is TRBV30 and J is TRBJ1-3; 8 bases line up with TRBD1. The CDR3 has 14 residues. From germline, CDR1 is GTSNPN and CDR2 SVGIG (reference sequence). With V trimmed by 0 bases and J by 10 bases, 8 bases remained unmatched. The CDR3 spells CAWSVTGVLGTIYF. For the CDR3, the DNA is TGTGCCTGGAGTGTGACAGGGGTTCTGGGGACCATATATTTT.

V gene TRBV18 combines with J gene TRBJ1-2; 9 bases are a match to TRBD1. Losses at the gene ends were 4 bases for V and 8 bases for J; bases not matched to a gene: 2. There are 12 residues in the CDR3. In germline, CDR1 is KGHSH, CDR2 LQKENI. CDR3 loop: CASSRQGEGYTF. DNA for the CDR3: TGTGCCAGCTCACGACAGGGGGAGGGCTACACCTTC. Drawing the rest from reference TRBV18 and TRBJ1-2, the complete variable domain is NAGVMQNPRHLVRRRGQEARLRCSPMKGHSHVYWYRQLPEEGLKFMVYLQKENIIDESGMPKERFSAEFPKEGPSILRIQQVVRGDSAAYFCASSRQGEGYTFGSGTRLTVV.

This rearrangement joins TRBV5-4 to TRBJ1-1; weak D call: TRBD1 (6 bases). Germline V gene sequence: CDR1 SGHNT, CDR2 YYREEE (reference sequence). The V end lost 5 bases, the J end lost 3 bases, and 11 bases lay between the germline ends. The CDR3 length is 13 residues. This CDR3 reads CASSWAGDTEAFF. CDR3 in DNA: TGTGCCAGCAGTTGGGCAGGGGACACTGAAGCTTTCTTT.

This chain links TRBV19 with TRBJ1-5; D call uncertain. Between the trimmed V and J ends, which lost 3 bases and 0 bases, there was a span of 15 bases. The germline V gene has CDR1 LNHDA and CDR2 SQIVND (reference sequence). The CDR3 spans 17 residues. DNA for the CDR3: TGTGCCAGTAGTATCCCCCTCCAGTCTTATAGCAATCAGCCCCAGCATTTT. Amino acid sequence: CASSIPLQSYSNQPQHF.

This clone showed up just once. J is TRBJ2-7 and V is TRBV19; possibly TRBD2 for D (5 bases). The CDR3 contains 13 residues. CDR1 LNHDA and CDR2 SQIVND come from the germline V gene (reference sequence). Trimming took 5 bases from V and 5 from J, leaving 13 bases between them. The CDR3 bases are TGTGCCAGTAGTTCCCGGGGAGAGGACGAGCAGTACTTC. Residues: CASSSRGEDEQYF.